Sequencing of this T cell receptor beta chain was carried out in a study of OX40 agonist ivuxolimab in advanced cancers. Whole-study results and caveats: Some patients who did not respond also had low normalized T-cell clonal expansion. At 0.1 to 3.0 mg/kg and by week 6, CD4+ and CD8+ T cells in the blood had expanded clonally.

Concerning this clone itself: Its antigen is as yet unknown.

Blood was sampled at baseline, cycle 4 day 1, and cycle 7 day 1. Here immunoSEQ multiplex PCR was the method, and the copy in TCRdb shows in-frame clones only, minus some. The sample includes around 50,000 clones, around 79% of them seen just once. The CDR3 runs 13 residues. V dropped 4 bases and J dropped 2 bases, with 10 bases sitting between them. From germline, CDR1 is SGHTS and CDR2 YDEGEE. The clonotype originates from an adult with an advanced solid tumor such as melanoma, head and neck, liver or kidney cancer. The chain employs TRBV5-8 and TRBJ2-7, with unresolved D. The sequencing used CD4+ or CD8+ T cells sorted from blood, collected in a trial of the OX40 agonist ivuxolimab. CDR3 residues: CASSRRDAYEQYF. The CDR3 nucleotides are TGTGCCAGCAGCCGTCGCGACGCCTACGAGCAGTACTTC.